The clone carrying this T cell receptor beta chain was seen only once. The CDR3 length is 15 residues. Trimming removed 1 base from V and 4 bases from J, with 13 bases in between. Germline-derived CDR1 and CDR2 are LGHDT and YNNKEL (reference sequence). The sample comes from a study of blood T cell repertoires in COVID-19. Study-level information: Samples came from the United States, Italy and Spain, spanning acute and convalescent COVID-19. PBMCs, B-cell-depleted T cells, or T cells were the source of the cDNA or gDNA that made up the material.

Per the original methods: Amplification with reference gene primers provided the estimates of nucleated cell counts. Assay used: immunoSEQ multiplex PCR; TCRdb lists only in-frame clones, some missing. V, J and clone size are taken as reported in that table, and D and trimming were inferred from the DNA itself. The data contain under 35,000 clones, roughly 90% of them seen just once; the ten biggest clones take up under 6.5%. The chain has TRBV3-1 (or the pseudogene TRBV3-2) and TRBJ2-5; weak D call: TRBD2 (5 bases). The sample consisted of peripheral blood. This TCR derives from a human donor in a cohort sampled during active COVID-19. CDR3 in amino acids: CASSQALGDAETQYF. CDR3 in DNA: TGTGCCAGCAGCCAAGCACTCGGGGATGCAGAGACCCAGTACTTC.